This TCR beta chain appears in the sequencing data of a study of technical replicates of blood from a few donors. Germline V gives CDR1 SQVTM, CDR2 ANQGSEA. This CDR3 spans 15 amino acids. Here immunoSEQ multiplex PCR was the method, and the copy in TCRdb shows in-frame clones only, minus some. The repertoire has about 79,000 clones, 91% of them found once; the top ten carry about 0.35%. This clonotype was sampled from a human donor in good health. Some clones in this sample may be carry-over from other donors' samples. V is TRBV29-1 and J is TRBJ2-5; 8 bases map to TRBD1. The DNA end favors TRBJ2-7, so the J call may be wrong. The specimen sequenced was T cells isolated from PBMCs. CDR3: CSVEAGTGISYEQYF. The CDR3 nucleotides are TGCAGCGTTGAAGCCGGGACAGGAATATCCTACGAGCAGTACTTC.